Following are 30 T cell receptor beta chains from one sample sequenced in a study of T-cell reconstitution after alpha-beta-depleted transplantation in children (TCRdb year 2016). Library prep was done by PCR. Instrument on record: Illumina HiSeq 2500. Molecular barcoding was employed in the preparation of TCR libraries, with unique molecular identifiers being used to normalize TCRbeta repertoire quantification. TCRdb reran the public reads through fastp at Q25 and MiXCR, keeping productive beta chains. Each entry is one CDR3 protein sequence, shown with its most common DNA and genes. The sample table contains over 200,000 distinct CDR3 sequences; only one count was recorded for about 9.5% of them. Less than 8% of the sample is taken by the ten largest. The material sequenced was PBMCs from the stem cell graft donor, taken from the stem cell graft. The receptors shown here come from a human donor who donated a stem cell graft to a child with acute lymphoblastic leukemia.

This clonotype was counted at least ten times. The chain couples TRBV29-1 to TRBJ1-2; 9 bases are shared with TRBD1. The V gene end was trimmed by 7 bases and the J gene end by 7 bases; junction bases not matched to a gene: 7. The CDR3 length is 12 residues. The germline CDR1 and CDR2 sequences are SQVTM and ANQGSEA. CDR3 protein: CSGTGTGLGYTF. In nucleotides, the CDR3 is TGCAGCGGGACCGGGACAGGGCTTGGCTACACCTTC.

This clonotype has at least ten counts. The CDR3 DNA reads TGTGCCAGCAGCCTCGGGACAGGGACCTACGAGCAGTACTTC. It encodes CASSLGTGTYEQYF. The chain carries TRBV12-3 or TRBV12-4 and TRBJ2-7; 9 positions match TRBD1. Trimming took 6 bases from V and 2 from J; bases not matched to a gene: 5. The CDR3 runs 14 residues.

This clonotype showed up just once. V usage is TRBV6-1 and J usage is TRBJ2-7; tentative D call: TRBD1 (6 bases). The length of the CDR3 is 12 residues. Germline values: CDR1 MNHNS, CDR2 SASEGT. V lost 8 bases and J lost 8, with 16 bases in between. In nucleotides, the CDR3 is TGTGCCAGCCGAACCGGGACACTTAAGCAGTACTTC. It specifies CASRTGTLKQYF.

This clonotype has at least ten counts. This sequence joins TRBV5-1 and TRBJ2-7; D is uncertain. From germline, CDR1 is SGHRS and CDR2 YFSETQ. V shed 0 bases and J shed 3 bases, with 7 bases lying between them. This CDR3 has 13 amino acids. CDR3 amino acids: CASSLDGDYEQYF. The DNA for the CDR3 is TGCGCCAGCAGCTTGGATGGGGACTACGAGCAGTACTTC.

This clonotype was found many times. The V and J genes are TRBV20-1 and TRBJ2-1, with 10 positions matching TRBD2. The CDR3 length is 16 residues. CDR1 and CDR2 (germline): DFQATT, SNEGSKA (reference sequence). Losses at the gene ends were 1 base for V and 5 bases for J; bases not matched to a gene: 8. The CDR3 DNA is TGCAGTGCTAGAGGCTACTTAGCGGGGGGTCACAATGAGCAGTTCTTC. Residues: CSARGYLAGGHNEQFF.

This clonotype has at least ten counts. The CDR3 sequence is CASSLGLEGNSPLHF. CDR3 nucleotides: TGCGCCAGCAGCTTGGGGTTGGAAGGTAATTCACCCCTCCACTTT. The chain is built from TRBV5-1 and TRBJ1-6; no clear D. Per the germline V gene, CDR1 is SGHRS and CDR2 is YFSETQ. The CDR3 totals 15 residues. Deletions cut 0 bases from V and 6 bases from J, with 10 bases between. Using reference TRBV5-1 and TRBJ1-6 for the parts outside the CDR3, the full variable domain is KAGVTQTPRYLIKTRGQQVTLSCSPISGHRSVSWYQQTPGQGLQFLFEYFSETQRNKGNFPGRFSGRQFSNSRSEMNVSTLELGDSALYLCASSLGLEGNSPLHFGNGTRLTVT.

This clonotype turned up a few times. This sequence joins TRBV12-3 or TRBV12-4 and TRBJ2-5; D gene unclear. The CDR3 consists of 13 residues. Trimming took off 6 bases at V and 3 bases at J, with 11 bases between the two ends. The CDR3 region has the DNA TGTGCCAGCAGCCCCGGACGGGAAGAGACCCAGTACTTC. Encoded protein: CASSPGREETQYF.

The chain combines TRBV7-9 with TRBJ2-6; D assignment may be TRBD1 or TRBD2 (6 bases each). CDR3 length: 17 amino acids. The V gene lost 0 bases and the J gene lost 1 base, with 10 bases spanning the gap. Per germline, CDR1 SEHNR and CDR2 FQNEAQ (reference sequence). The CDR3 sequence: CASSLATGASGANVLTF. The CDR3 region has the DNA TGTGCCAGCAGCTTAGCGACGGGGGCGTCTGGGGCCAACGTCCTGACTTTC.

This clonotype was recorded many times. The rearrangement uses TRBV27 and TRBJ2-3; D is undetermined. The germline CDR1 and CDR2 sequences are MNHEY and SMNVEV (reference sequence). There are 15 residues in the CDR3. The ends were cut back, 4 bases at V and 2 bases at J, with 13 bases in the middle. CDR3 in amino acids: CASSSVQSLTDTQYF. DNA for the CDR3: TGTGCCAGCAGTTCGGTCCAGTCCCTCACAGATACGCAGTATTTT.

This clonotype was seen ten or more times. The chain employs TRBV5-1 and TRBJ1-1; weak D call: TRBD1 (6 bases). The CDR3 is 15 residues long. The germline V gene has CDR1 SGHRS and CDR2 YFSETQ. V lost 2 bases and J lost 4, with 15 bases in between. Written as DNA, the CDR3 is TGCGCCAGCAGCTTCCAACAGGGCCAGCGCACTGAAGCTTTCTTT. As protein: CASSFQQGQRTEAFF.

This clonotype was picked up a small number of times. The rearrangement links TRBV29-1 to TRBJ1-2; D perhaps matches TRBD1 (5 bases). Germline lookup yields CDR1 SQVTM and CDR2 ANQGSEA. This CDR3 spans 14 amino acids. Trimming stripped 3 bases from V and 4 bases from J, with 15 bases between. CDR3 in DNA: TGCAGCGTTGACGTAAGCGTAGGGGTCTATGGCTACACCTTC. It codes for CSVDVSVGVYGYTF.

This clonotype was counted between two and nine times. This rearrangement joins TRBV30 to TRBJ1-3; D not resolved. The V and J ends lost 5 bases and 0 bases respectively, with 14 bases between them. This CDR3 is 15 amino acids long. Germline V CDR1 and CDR2: GTSNPN, SVGIG (reference sequence). The CDR3 DNA reads TGTGCCTGGGACACCGGGCTCCGCTCTGGAAACACCATATATTTT. Translated: CAWDTGLRSGNTIYF.

This clonotype has a handful of counts. As DNA, the CDR3 is TGCGCCAGCAGATACGACAGGGGGCCTGGGGAGCTGTTTTTT. Amino acids: CASRYDRGPGELFF. The chain employs TRBV10-2 and TRBJ2-2; 10 positions match TRBD1. The CDR3 consists of 14 residues. Germline CDR1 reads WSHSY; CDR2 reads SAAADI. V lost 6 bases to trimming and J lost 8 bases; unmatched junction nucleotides: 6.

This clonotype was detected a few times. CDR3 nucleotide sequence: TGTGCCAGCAGCCTGACAGGGGGCACAACCTACGAGCAGTACTTC. Encoded protein: CASSLTGGTTYEQYF. The chain has TRBV7-9 and TRBJ2-7; TRBD1 matches 10 bases. CDR3 length: 15 residues. V shed 5 bases and J 2 bases; nucleotides not matched to a gene: 6. Per germline, CDR1 SEHNR and CDR2 FQNEAQ (reference sequence).

This clonotype was seen only a few times. The rearrangement uses TRBV5-6 and TRBJ2-4; TRBD2 is a possible D gene (6 bases). Per the germline V gene, CDR1 is SGHDT and CDR2 is YYEEEE. There are 14 residues in the CDR3. Trimming left V 6 bases short and J 2 bases short, with 12 bases between. CDR3 loop: CASTRGSSKNIQYF. The CDR3 bases are TGTGCCAGCACTCGGGGGTCATCCAAAAACATTCAGTACTTC. Together with reference TRBV5-6 and TRBJ2-4, the CDR3 gives the full variable domain: DAGVTQSPTHLIKTRGQQVTLRCSPKSGHDTVSWYQQALGQGPQFIFQYYEEEERQRGNFPDRFSGHQFPNYSSELNVNALLLGDSALYLCASTRGSSKNIQYFGAGTRLSVL.

A few counts support this clonotype. The chain combines TRBV4-2 with TRBJ1-2; 7 bases match TRBD1. CDR3 size: 14 residues. Germline trimming cut 1 base from V and 5 bases from J; bases unmatched to any gene: 4. Germline loops: CDR1 LGHNA, CDR2 YNFKEQ. The CDR3 bases are TGTGCCAGCAGCCAAGGTCCACAGGGGTATGGCTACACCTTC. Encoded protein: CASSQGPQGYGYTF.

This clonotype turned up a few times. The chain combines TRBV12-3 or TRBV12-4 with TRBJ2-7; D call uncertain. V lost 6 bases and J 6 bases, leaving 12 bases between the germline ends. The CDR3 length is 12 residues. The chain's CDR3 is CASSLPVGEQYF. For the CDR3, the DNA is TGTGCCAGCAGCTTACCGGTGGGCGAGCAGTACTTC.

This clonotype was seen a few times. The chain recombines TRBV6-5 with TRBJ2-7, with TRBD2 as a possible D gene (6 bases). This CDR3 comprises 17 residues. With 0 bases removed from V and 0 bases from J, the gap between germline ends came to 15 bases. The germline V gene has CDR1 MNHEY and CDR2 SVGAGI. The chain's CDR3 is CASSYSTGGANSYEQYF. The DNA for the CDR3 is TGTGCCAGCAGTTACTCGACGGGCGGGGCGAACTCCTACGAGCAGTACTTC.

This clonotype turned up a few times. The chain has TRBV20-1 and TRBJ1-5; a weak D match, TRBD1 (5 bases). The CDR3 sequence is 13 residues long. V was cut by 3 bases and J by 9 bases, with 15 bases left in between. CDR1 and CDR2 (germline): DFQATT, SNEGSKA (reference sequence). CDR3: CSASQGSSRPQHF. The CDR3, as DNA: TGCAGTGCTAGCCAGGGCTCTTCACGGCCCCAGCATTTT.

This clonotype was counted only a few times. The chain links TRBV5-1 to TRBJ2-5; no clear D. Germline V gene sequence: CDR1 SGHRS, CDR2 YFSETQ. The CDR3 totals 14 residues. Between the trimmed V and J ends, which lost 0 bases and 1 base, there was a span of 7 bases. CDR3 sequence (DNA): TGCGCCAGCAGCTTGGTCCCCCCCCAAGAGACCCAGTACTTC. Translation gives CASSLVPPQETQYF.

The rearrangement joins TRBV12-3 or TRBV12-4 to TRBJ2-7; D call uncertain. This CDR3 is 13 amino acids long. V dropped 6 bases and J dropped 2 bases, with 11 bases sitting between them. CDR3 in amino acids: CASSWEGTYEQYF. The CDR3 DNA follows: TGTGCCAGCAGCTGGGAAGGAACCTACGAGCAGTACTTC.

This clonotype appeared a few times. The chain links TRBV6-5 to TRBJ1-1; 7 bases fit TRBD1. The CDR3 consists of 12 residues. After removal of 10 bases from V and 3 bases from J, the junction contained 5 bases not matched to a gene. Looked up from germline, CDR1 is MNHEY and CDR2 is SVGAGI. The CDR3: CATKGADTEAFF. DNA of the CDR3: TGTGCCACCAAGGGGGCTGACACTGAAGCTTTCTTT.

The sample holds many counts of this clonotype. The chain employs TRBV29-1 and TRBJ2-1; D is ambiguous. Germline loops: CDR1 SQVTM, CDR2 ANQGSEA. This CDR3 is built from 11 residues. Trimming took off 3 bases at V and 3 bases at J, with 3 bases between the two ends. The CDR3 region is CSVDRYNEQFF. CDR3 in DNA: TGCAGCGTTGACCGCTACAATGAGCAGTTCTTC.

This clonotype was seen at least ten times. This rearrangement joins TRBV20-1 to TRBJ2-3; 9 positions agree with TRBD2. In germline, CDR1 is DFQATT, CDR2 SNEGSKA (reference sequence). The CDR3 loop spans 18 amino acids. Germline trimming cut 0 bases from V and 0 bases from J; bases unmatched to any gene: 10. The CDR3 nucleotides are TGCAGTGCTAGAGATCTCCTAGCGGGGCCCACTAGCACAGATACGCAGTATTTT. It translates to CSARDLLAGPTSTDTQYF.

The V gene is TRBV2, the J gene TRBJ2-1; 9 nucleotides align to TRBD2. This CDR3 contains 16 residues. V lost 7 bases, J lost 6 bases, and 13 bases stayed unmatched. Germline CDR1 is SNHLY and CDR2 is FYNNEI. The CDR3 sequence is CASNPVSAGGRNEQFF. CDR3 coding DNA: TGTGCCAGCAATCCTGTATCGGCGGGGGGGCGCAATGAGCAGTTCTTC.

Only a few counts were recorded for this clonotype. V and J are TRBV18 and TRBJ2-7, with TRBD2 identical over 12 bases. CDR1 and CDR2 from the germline V gene are KGHSH and LQKENI. The CDR3 spans 17 residues. With 1 base clipped from V and 1 base from J, the junction kept 5 bases outside the gene matches. In DNA form, the CDR3 reads TGTGCCAGCTCACCACGATCCGGGACTAGCGGGTCCTACGAGCAGTACTTC. This sequence encodes CASSPRSGTSGSYEQYF.

There are many counts of this clonotype. V and J are TRBV12-3 or TRBV12-4 and TRBJ1-1, with 7 bases fitting TRBD1. The CDR3 contains 12 residues. Trimming took 3 bases from V and 7 from J; bases not matched to a gene: 2. In DNA form, the CDR3 reads TGTGCCAGCAGTTTCCAGGGGGATGAAGCTTTCTTT. Its translation: CASSFQGDEAFF.

This clonotype was recorded many times. The V and J genes are TRBV4-3 and TRBJ2-2; 8 bases map to TRBD1. Germline V gene data show CDR1 as LGHNA and CDR2 as YSLEER. The V gene end was trimmed by 0 bases and the J gene end by 0 bases; junction bases not matched to a gene: 9. CDR3 length equals 19 residues. The CDR3 spells CASSQDYSRGLTNTGELFF. Here the CDR3 DNA reads TGCGCCAGCAGCCAAGATTACAGCAGGGGGCTAACGAACACCGGGGAGCTGTTTTTT.

The table lists this clonotype with a count of one. In DNA form, the CDR3 reads TGTGCCAGCAGTCTTCGGGACTCGGGCGACTACGAGCAGTACTTC. It codes for CASSLRDSGDYEQYF. The chain is built from TRBV12-3 or TRBV12-4 and TRBJ2-7; maybe TRBD2 (6 bases). Trimming took off 5 bases at V and 3 bases at J, with 17 bases between the two ends. This CDR3 has 15 amino acids.

This clonotype turned up a few times. This chain connects TRBV6-5 to TRBJ1-5; tentative D call: TRBD1 (6 bases). Germline loops: CDR1 MNHEY, CDR2 SVGAGI. There are 16 residues in the CDR3. V gave up 4 bases and J gave up 1 base, with 14 bases separating them. The chain's CDR3 is CASSSDRILSNQPQHF. CDR3 sequence (DNA): TGTGCCAGCAGTTCCGACAGGATTCTCAGCAATCAGCCCCAGCATTTT.